The sample holds a few counts of the clone carrying this TCR beta chain. The CDR3 extends over 13 amino acids. Germline CDR1 DFQATT, CDR2 SNEGSKA (reference sequence). V dropped 5 bases and J dropped 6 bases, with 14 bases sitting between them. These data come from a study of blood T cells in healthy people across ages. Primers used in a second PCR of about 6 to 12 cycles were a sample-barcoded 5' primer and a J-beta primer mix. TCRdb reprocessed the 5' RACE reads via MiXCR and lists one record per CDR3 protein. The sample lists around 1,900,000 distinct CDR3 sequences; around 40% were seen once. The sample comprised blood. This TCR came from a human donor in good health. The chain combines TRBV20-1 with TRBJ1-5; tentative D call: TRBD1 (5 bases). CDR3 region: CSAVPPGGQPQHF. CDR3 DNA: TGCAGTGCTGTACCCCCGGGGGGTCAGCCCCAGCATTTT.